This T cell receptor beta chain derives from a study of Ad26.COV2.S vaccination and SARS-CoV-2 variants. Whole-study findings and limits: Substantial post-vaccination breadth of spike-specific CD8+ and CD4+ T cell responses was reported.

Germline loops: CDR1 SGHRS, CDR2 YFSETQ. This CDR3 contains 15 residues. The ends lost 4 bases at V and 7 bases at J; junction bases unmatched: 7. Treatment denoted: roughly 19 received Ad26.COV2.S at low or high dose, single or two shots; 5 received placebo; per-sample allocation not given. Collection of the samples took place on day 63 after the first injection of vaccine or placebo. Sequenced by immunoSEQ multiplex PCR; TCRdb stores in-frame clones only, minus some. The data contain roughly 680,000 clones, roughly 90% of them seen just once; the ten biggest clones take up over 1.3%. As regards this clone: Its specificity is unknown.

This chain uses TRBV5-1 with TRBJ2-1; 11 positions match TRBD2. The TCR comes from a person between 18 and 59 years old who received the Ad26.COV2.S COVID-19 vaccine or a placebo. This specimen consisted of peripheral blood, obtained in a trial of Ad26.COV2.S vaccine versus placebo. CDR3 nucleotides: TGCGCCAGCAGCACGGCGGCTAGCGGGGGGAATGAGCAGTTCTTC. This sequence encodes CASSTAASGGNEQFF. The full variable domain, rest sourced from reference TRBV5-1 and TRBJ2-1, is KAGVTQTPRYLIKTRGQQVTLSCSPISGHRSVSWYQQTPGQGLQFLFEYFSETQRNKGNFPGRFSGRQFSNSRSEMNVSTLELGDSALYLCASSTAASGGNEQFFGPGTRLTVL.